This T cell receptor (beta chain) was profiled in a study of CD8+ T cells in alopecia areata (dated by TCRdb to 2016 to 2019). Concerning the study at large: Treated patients were enrolled in an open-label pilot trial of oral tofacitinib, 5 to 10 mg twice daily, for moderate-to-severe alopecia areata. Patients received tofacitinib for 6 to 18 months and were then followed off drug for 6 months to check for delayed response and recurrence. The SALT score, which quantifies the percentage of affected scalp surface area, was used to measure disease severity in treated patients. To study T cell clonal expansion in alopecia areata, the researchers applied high-throughput TCRbeta sequencing to both the C3H/HeJ mouse model and human patients. In humans, TCRbeta sequencing was performed on scalp tissue and on sorted CD4+ and CD8+ peripheral blood T cells from healthy controls and from patients with patchy or totalis/universalis alopecia areata. Biopsies were taken from tofacitinib-treated patients at baseline and at 4 and 24 weeks of treatment, and a later scalp biopsy was taken in several of the tofacitinib-treated patients. Clonality in the scalp was compared among normal scalp (n=4), patchy alopecia areata scalp (n=8), and alopecia totalis/universalis scalp (n=8). RNA was obtained with the PAXgene miRNA kit for fixed scalp, the miRNeasy kit for PBMCs, and the RNeasy kit for mouse skin. Amplification of TCRbeta CDR3 regions was done by immunoSEQ multiplex PCR using 35 Vbeta forward primers and 13 Jbeta reverse primers.

Library preparation was by the immunoSEQ multiplex PCR assay. RNA was extracted from all samples and reverse transcribed into cDNA as template for TCR sequencing. First-strand cDNA was synthesized with SuperScript III using a 2:1 mix of oligo-dT and random hexamers. A synthetic immune receptor repertoire was used to assess amplification bias, and residual bias was removed computationally. As for the original processing: Raw reads were preprocessed for error removal, and CDR3 was defined according to IMGT conventions as running from the conserved cysteine to phenylalanine. Clonality was computed by normalizing Shannon entropy by log2 of the number of productive unique TCRs and subtracting the result from 1. Whether scalp clones were CD4 or CD8 was inferred by matching scalp TCRbeta sequences against CD4 and CD8 repertoires sorted from blood. TCRdb's version of the immuneACCESS table is confined to in-frame rearrangements and falls short of the full clone set. An unresolved V gene accounts for under half of the shortfall where checked; the remainder is of unknown origin. V, J and clone size are those of that table, while D and trimming were read from the DNA. The table for this sample lists 150,000 to 200,000 clones; less than 75% of them were counted only once. 16% of the sample is in the top ten clones.

This clone has just a few counts. This clone's antigen is unknown. There are no base qualities to consult, and no much larger clone falls within one base. Study-wide findings and limitations: Lesional scalp, especially in alopecia totalis/universalis, showed higher clonality and more expanded CD8+ clones than normal scalp, suggesting antigenic drive. Many expanded lesional clones were found to persist in scalp and blood during tofacitinib treatment, and relapse after treatment cessation may be partly explained by this persistence. Tofacitinib significantly lowered scalp clonality and the number of expanded CD8+ clones among the top 100 scalp clones. Scalp TCR repertoire analysis is complicated because resident alphabeta T cells in normal human skin are also sequenced, whereas mouse skin is dominated by gammadelta T cells. Compared with mice, TCR sequences shared between patients were less clear, possibly partly because of HLA diversity across the patient population. Because the treated cohort was small and had just a single nonresponder, larger studies are needed to establish links between baseline CD8+ expansion and response.

The treatment or condition label on this specimen signifies: oral pan-JAK inhibitor, 5-10 mg twice daily. Lesional scalp punch biopsies and peripheral blood were collected from alopecia areata patients. PBMCs were isolated by density centrifugation and stained for CD3, CD4 and CD8, and CD4+ and CD8+ T cells were sorted on a FACSAria. According to the germline V gene, CDR1 reads SGHDN and CDR2 reads FVKESK. The CDR3 holds 15 amino acids from the cysteine to the phenylalanine. The kept DNA is CDR3 alone, 45 bases in frame from the first base. Between the V and J ends, shortened by 1 base and 0 bases respectively, the junction contains 10 bases.

This receptor was identified in a human donor with alopecia areata. The sequence joins TRBV14 to TRBJ2-7, with the D segment possibly TRBD1 or TRBD2, each aligning over 6 bases. Sequenced material: CD4+ T cells sorted from blood, taken at approximately week 56, from a patient treated with tofacitinib. The nucleotide sequence reads as follows: TGTGCCAGCAGCCAAGTGGGGGGCAGCTCCTACGAGCAGTACTTC. Translation gives CASSQVGGSSYEQYF.